The TCR beta chain under discussion was sequenced for a study of T cell responses to AZD1222 COVID-19 vaccine. The data were produced by immunoSEQ multiplex PCR, yet TCRdb's version contains in-frame clones alone and is incomplete. The repertoire has 34,000 or so clones, roughly 89% of them found once; the top ten carry about 7%. Notes on this clone: What it binds is not known.

Whole-study results and caveats: Unmutated variant regions are reportedly targeted by nearly half of spike-specific TCRs. With dominance at 160-218 and 743-854, vaccine-associated CD4 TCRs spanned spike. Only after the peak T cell response were repertoires sampled. Increases in Spike-specific TCR breadth and depth were seen after two AZD1222 doses.

With 3 bases removed from V and 1 base from J, the gap between germline ends came to 13 bases. The germline V gene has CDR1 KGHSH and CDR2 LQKENI. The CDR3 loop spans 15 amino acids. The sequence was obtained from an adult in good health. The chain is built from TRBV18 and TRBJ2-7; D is unresolved. This sample comprised peripheral blood, obtained on day 0 of AZD1222 vaccination. This CDR3 reads CASSPRGPESYEQYF. CDR3 DNA sequence: TGTGCCAGCTCACCCCGCGGACCTGAATCCTACGAGCAGTACTTC.